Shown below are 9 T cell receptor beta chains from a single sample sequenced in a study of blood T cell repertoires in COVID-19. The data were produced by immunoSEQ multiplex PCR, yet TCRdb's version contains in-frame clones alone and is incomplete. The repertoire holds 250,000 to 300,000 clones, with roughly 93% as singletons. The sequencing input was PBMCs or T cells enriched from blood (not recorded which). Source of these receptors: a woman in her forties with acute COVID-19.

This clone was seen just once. In DNA form, the CDR3 reads TGTGCCAGCAGTTCAAGACAGGGGGCGGTTGGCTACACCTTC. Amino acids: CASSSRQGAVGYTF. The gene calls are TRBV11-3 and TRBJ1-2; 10 nucleotides agree with TRBD1. Trimming took 6 bases from V and 7 from J; bases not matched to a gene: 8. CDR3 length equals 14 residues. CDR1 is SGHNT, CDR2 YENEEA, per germline. Complete variable domain (other parts from reference TRBV11-3 and TRBJ1-2): EAGVVQSPRYKIIEKKQPVAFWCNPISGHNTLYWYLQNLGQGPELLIRYENEEAVDDSQLPKDRFSAERLKGVDSTLKIQPAELGDSAVYLCASSSRQGAVGYTFGSGTRLTVV.

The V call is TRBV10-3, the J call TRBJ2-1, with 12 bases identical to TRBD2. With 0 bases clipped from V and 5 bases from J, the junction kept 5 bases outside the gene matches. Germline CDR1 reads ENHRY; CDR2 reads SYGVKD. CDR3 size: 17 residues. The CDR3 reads CAISESRLAGGNNEQFF. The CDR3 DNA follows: TGTGCCATCAGTGAGTCAAGGCTAGCGGGGGGGAACAATGAGCAGTTCTTC.

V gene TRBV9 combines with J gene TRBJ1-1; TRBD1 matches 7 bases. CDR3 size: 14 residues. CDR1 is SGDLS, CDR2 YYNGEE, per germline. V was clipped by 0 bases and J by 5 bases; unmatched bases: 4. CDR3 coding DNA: TGTGCCAGCAGCGTAGATGTACAGGGGACTGAAGCTTTCTTT. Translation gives CASSVDVQGTEAFF. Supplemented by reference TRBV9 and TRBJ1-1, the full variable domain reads DSGVTQTPKHLITATGQRVTLRCSPRSGDLSVYWYQQSLDQGLQFLIQYYNGEERAKGNILERFSAQQFPDLHSELNLSSLELGDSALYFCASSVDVQGTEAFFGQGTRLTVV.

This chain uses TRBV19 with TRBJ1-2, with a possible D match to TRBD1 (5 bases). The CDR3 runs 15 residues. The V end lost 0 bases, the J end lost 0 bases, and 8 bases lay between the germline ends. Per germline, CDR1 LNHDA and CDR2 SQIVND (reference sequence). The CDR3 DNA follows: TGTGCCAGTAGTATAGATACAGGAACTAACTATGGCTACACCTTC. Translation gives CASSIDTGTNYGYTF.

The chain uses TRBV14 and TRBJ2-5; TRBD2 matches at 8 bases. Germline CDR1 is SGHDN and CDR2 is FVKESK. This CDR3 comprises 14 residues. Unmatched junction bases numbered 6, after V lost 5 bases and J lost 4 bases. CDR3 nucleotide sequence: TGTGCCAGCAGCTATGCGGGGGGAGGAGAGACCCAGTACTTC. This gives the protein CASSYAGGGETQYF.

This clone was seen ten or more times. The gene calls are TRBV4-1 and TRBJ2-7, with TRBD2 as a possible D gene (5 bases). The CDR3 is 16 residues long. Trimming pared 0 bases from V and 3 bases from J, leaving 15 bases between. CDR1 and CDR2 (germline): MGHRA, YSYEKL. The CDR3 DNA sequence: TGCGCCAGCAGCCAAGAACCCCGGGGAAGATTCTACGAGCAGTACTTC. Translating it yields CASSQEPRGRFYEQYF.

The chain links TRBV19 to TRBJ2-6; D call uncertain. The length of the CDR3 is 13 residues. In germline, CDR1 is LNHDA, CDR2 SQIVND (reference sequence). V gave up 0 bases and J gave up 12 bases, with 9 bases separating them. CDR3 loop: CASSIDGFVVLTF. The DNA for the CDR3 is TGTGCCAGTAGTATAGACGGTTTCGTCGTCCTGACTTTC. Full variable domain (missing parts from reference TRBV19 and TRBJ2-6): DGGITQSPKYLFRKEGQNVTLSCEQNLNHDAMYWYRQDPGQGLRLIYYSQIVNDFQKGDIAEGYSVSREKKESFPLTVTSAQKNPTAFYLCASSIDGFVVLTFGAGSRLTVL.

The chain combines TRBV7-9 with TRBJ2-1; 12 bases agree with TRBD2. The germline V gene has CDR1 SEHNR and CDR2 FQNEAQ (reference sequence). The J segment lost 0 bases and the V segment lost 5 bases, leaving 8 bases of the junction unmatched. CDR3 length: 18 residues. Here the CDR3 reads CASSIPSSGGASYNEQFF. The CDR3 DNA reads TGTGCCAGCAGCATTCCCTCTAGCGGGGGGGCCTCCTACAATGAGCAGTTCTTC.

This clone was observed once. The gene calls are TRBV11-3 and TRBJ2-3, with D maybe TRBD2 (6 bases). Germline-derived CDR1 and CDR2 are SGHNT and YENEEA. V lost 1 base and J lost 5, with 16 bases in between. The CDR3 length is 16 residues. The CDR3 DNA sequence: TGTGCCAGCAGCTTAGGTCCAGGGTTAGCGGAAGATACGCAGTATTTT. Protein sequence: CASSLGPGLAEDTQYF.